This T cell receptor beta chain was obtained from a study of shared clonotypes between healthy human individuals. Of note for this clone: Its antigen is unknown.

Points from the study as a whole: Among the subsets, naive ones generally showed larger estimated richness than memory ones.

Donors included only healthy HIV-negative adults lacking recent acute infections or vaccinations. The assay ran at deep level. Only in-frame clones appear in the TCRdb table, and some are missing; sequencing was by immunoSEQ multiplex PCR. The table records fewer than 400,000 clones, around 67% of them present only once. CDR3 length equals 16 residues. After removal of 6 bases from V and 1 base from J, the junction contained 5 bases not matched to a gene. CDR1 MNHEY and CDR2 SMNVEV come from the germline V gene (reference sequence). This sequence originates from a man aged 30-40 years in good health. V usage is TRBV27 and J usage is TRBJ2-3, with 12 bases that match TRBD2. The sequencing sample was made of memory CD4+ T cells sorted from blood. The subset: CD45RA-negative fraction. This chain's CDR3 is CASRLAGGFGTDTQYF. CDR3 nucleotide sequence: TGTGCCAGCAGGCTAGCGGGAGGGTTCGGCACAGATACGCAGTATTTT.